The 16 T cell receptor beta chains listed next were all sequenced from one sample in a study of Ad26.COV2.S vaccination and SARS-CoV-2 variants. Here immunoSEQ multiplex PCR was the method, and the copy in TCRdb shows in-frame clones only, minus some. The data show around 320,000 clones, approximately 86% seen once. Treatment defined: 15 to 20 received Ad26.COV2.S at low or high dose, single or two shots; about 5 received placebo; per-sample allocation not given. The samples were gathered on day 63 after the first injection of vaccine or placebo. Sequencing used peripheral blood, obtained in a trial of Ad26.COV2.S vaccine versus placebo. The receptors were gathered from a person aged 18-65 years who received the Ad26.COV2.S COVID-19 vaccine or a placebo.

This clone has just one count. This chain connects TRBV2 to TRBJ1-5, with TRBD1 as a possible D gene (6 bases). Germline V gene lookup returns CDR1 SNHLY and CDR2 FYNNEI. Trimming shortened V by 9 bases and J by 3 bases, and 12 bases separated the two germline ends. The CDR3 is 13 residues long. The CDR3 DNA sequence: TGTGCCAGTCAGACAGGCTACAATCAGCCCCAGCATTTT. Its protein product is CASQTGYNQPQHF.

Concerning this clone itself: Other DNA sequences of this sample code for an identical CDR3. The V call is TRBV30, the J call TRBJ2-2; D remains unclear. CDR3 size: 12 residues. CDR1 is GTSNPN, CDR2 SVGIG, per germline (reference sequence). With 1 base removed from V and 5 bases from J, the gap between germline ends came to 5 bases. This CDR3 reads CAWSEGTGELFF. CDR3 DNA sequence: TGTGCCTGGAGTGAGGGAACCGGGGAGCTGTTTTTT. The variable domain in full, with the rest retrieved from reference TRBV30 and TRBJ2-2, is SQTIHQWPATLVQPVGSPLSLECTVEGTSNPNLYWYRQAAGRGLQLLFYSVGIGQISSEVPQNLSASRPQDRQFILSSKKLLLSDSGFYLCAWSEGTGELFFGEGSRLTVL.

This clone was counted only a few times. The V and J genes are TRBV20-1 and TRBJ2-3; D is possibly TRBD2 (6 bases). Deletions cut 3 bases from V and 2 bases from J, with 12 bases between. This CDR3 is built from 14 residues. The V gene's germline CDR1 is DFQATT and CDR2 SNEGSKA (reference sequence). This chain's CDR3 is CSASNSGHTDTQYF. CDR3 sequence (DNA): TGCAGTGCTAGTAATAGCGGACACACAGATACGCAGTATTTT.

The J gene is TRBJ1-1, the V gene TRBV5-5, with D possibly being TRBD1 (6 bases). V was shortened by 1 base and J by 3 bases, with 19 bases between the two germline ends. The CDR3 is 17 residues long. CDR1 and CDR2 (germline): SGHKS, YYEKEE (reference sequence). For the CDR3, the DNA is TGTGCCAGCAGCTTGTACAGGGCGAGTGATTCTGACACTGAAGCTTTCTTT. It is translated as CASSLYRASDSDTEAFF. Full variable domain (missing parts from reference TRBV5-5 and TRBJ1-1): DAGVTQSPTHLIKTRGQQVTLRCSPISGHKSVSWYQQVLGQGPQFIFQYYEKEERGRGNFPDRFSARQFPNYSSELNVNALLLGDSALYLCASSLYRASDSDTEAFFGQGTRLTVV.

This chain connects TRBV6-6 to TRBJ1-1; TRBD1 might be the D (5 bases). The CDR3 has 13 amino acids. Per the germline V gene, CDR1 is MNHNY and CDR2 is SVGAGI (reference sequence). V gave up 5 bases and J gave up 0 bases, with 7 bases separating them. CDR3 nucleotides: TGTGCCAGCAGTCCACAGGTGAACACTGAAGCTTTCTTT. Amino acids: CASSPQVNTEAFF.

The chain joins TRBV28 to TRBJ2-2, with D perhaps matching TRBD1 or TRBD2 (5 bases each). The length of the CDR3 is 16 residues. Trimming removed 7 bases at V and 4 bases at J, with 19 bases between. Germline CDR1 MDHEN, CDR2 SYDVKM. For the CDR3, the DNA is TGTGCCAGCACTTGGTTTGTGGGGACGTCCACCGGGGAGCTGTTTTTT. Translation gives CASTWFVGTSTGELFF.

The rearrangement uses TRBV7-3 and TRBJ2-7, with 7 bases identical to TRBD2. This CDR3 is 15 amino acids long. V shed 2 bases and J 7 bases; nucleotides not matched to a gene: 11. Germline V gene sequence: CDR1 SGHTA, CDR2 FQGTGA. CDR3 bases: TGTGCCAGCAGCTTAGAGGCTAGCGGACTTGGGGAGCAGTACTTC. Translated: CASSLEASGLGEQYF.

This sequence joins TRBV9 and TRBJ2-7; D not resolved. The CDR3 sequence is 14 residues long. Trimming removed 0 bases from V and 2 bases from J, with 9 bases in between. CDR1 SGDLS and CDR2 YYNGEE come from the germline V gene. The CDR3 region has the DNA TGTGCCAGCAGCGTAGGACTCGCCACCTACGAGCAGTACTTC. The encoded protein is CASSVGLATYEQYF.

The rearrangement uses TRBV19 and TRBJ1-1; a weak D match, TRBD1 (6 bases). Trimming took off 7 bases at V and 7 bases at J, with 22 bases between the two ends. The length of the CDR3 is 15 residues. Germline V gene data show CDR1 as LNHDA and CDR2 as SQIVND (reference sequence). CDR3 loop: CASNKQGRQTGEAFF. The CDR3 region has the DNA TGTGCCAGTAATAAGCAGGGGAGGCAAACGGGTGAAGCTTTCTTT.

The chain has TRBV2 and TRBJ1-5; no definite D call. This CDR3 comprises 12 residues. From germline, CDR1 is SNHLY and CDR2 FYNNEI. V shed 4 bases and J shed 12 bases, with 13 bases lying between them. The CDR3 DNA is TGTGCCAGCAGTGGACTAGTCTCCTACCAGCATTTT. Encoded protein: CASSGLVSYQHF. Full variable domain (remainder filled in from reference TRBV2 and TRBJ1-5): EPEVTQTPSHQVTQMGQEVILRCVPISNHLYFYWYRQILGQKVEFLVSFYNNEISEKSEIFDDQFSVERPDGSNFTLKIRSTKLEDSAMYFCASSGLVSYQHFGDGTRLSIL.

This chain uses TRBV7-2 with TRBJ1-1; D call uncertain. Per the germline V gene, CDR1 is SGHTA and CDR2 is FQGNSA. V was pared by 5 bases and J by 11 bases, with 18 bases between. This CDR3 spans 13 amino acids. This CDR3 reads CASSTEKTVGAFF. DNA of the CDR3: TGTGCCAGCAGCACAGAAAAAACGGTCGGGGCTTTCTTT.

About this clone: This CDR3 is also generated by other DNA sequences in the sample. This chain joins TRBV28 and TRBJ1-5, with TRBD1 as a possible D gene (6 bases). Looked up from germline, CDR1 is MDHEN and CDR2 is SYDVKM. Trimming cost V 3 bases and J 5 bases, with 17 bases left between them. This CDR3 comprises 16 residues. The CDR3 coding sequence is TGTGCCAGCAGTTTGTTGACGGGGGCGAGAGATCAGCCCCAGCATTTT. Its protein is CASSLLTGARDQPQHF.

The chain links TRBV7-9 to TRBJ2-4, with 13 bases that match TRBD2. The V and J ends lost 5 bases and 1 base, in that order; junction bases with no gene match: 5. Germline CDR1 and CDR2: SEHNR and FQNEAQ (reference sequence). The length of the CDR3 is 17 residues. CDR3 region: CASSTGLAGRAKNIQYF. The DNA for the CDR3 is TGTGCCAGCAGCACGGGACTAGCGGGGAGGGCCAAAAACATTCAGTACTTC.

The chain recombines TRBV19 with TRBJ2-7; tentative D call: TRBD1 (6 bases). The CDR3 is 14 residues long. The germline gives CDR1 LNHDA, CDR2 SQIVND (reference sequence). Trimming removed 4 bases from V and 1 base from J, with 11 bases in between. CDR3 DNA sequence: TGTGCCAGTAGTACCGGACAGTTTTCCTACGAGCAGTACTTC. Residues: CASSTGQFSYEQYF. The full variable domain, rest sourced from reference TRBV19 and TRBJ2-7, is DGGITQSPKYLFRKEGQNVTLSCEQNLNHDAMYWYRQDPGQGLRLIYYSQIVNDFQKGDIAEGYSVSREKKESFPLTVTSAQKNPTAFYLCASSTGQFSYEQYFGPGTRLTVT.

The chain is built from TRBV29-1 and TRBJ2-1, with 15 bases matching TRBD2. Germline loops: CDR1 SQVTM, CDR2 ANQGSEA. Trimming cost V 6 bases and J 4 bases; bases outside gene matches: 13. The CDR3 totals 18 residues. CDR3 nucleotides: TGCAGCGTAGTGACCGGGACTAGCGGGGGGTCCCTATACAATGAGCAGTTCTTC. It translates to CSVVTGTSGGSLYNEQFF.

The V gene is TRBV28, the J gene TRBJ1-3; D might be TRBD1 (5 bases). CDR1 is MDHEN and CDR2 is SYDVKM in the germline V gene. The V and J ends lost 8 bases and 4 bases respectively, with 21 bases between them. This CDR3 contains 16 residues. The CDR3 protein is CASFSGNYLGGNTIYF. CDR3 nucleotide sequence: TGTGCCAGCTTTTCAGGGAACTATCTGGGGGGAAACACCATATATTTT.